The text below deals with one T cell receptor (beta chain). Its target antigen remains unknown. The input lacks base qualities; no much larger clone sits a single base away. At one collaborating source in Seattle, patients were enrolled during active infection and were followed longitudinally through the course of disease. Whole blood was collected in K2EDTA tubes by collaborating institutions according to the institutions' own protocols. For TCRbeta analysis, collaborators shipped samples as frozen whole blood, isolated PBMCs, or DNA extracted from either of those sample types. TCRbeta CDR3 regions were amplified from genomic DNA using the immunoSEQ Assay, a bias-controlled multiplex PCR. In the original analysis: The number of nucleated cells in each sample was estimated by amplification of reference gene primers within the assay. To quantify the absolute abundance of each unique TCRbeta CDR3 rearrangement, sequence reads were collapsed and filtered. For each sample, productive Simpson clonality was calculated as the square root of Simpson's diversity index over productive rearrangements. The table was pulled from immuneACCESS by TCRdb, which kept in-frame rearrangements only. Such tables lose some clones; where checked, under half of the loss comes from unresolved V genes, and the rest has no known cause. V, J and clone size were drawn from that table, and D and trimming were deduced from the DNA. The sample contains tens of thousands of clones, more than 85% of them found a single time. Approximately 7% of the sample is in the top ten clones.

The V end loses 5 bases and the J end loses 2 bases, and a stretch of 19 bases separates them. The CDR3 runs 17 residues from the cysteine to the phenylalanine. Only the CDR3 region is kept as DNA, spanning 51 bases read in frame from base 1. The germline V gene (reference sequence) specifies MNHEY as CDR1 and SMNVEV as CDR2. The entry originates in a study of blood T cell repertoires in COVID-19 (dated by TCRdb to 2020 to 2021). For context, the study as a whole: Collaborator samples came from the United States, Italy and Spain and covered acute and convalescent phases of COVID-19. Nearly every sample came with metadata listing a de-identified subject ID, COVID-19 status, age in years and sex. The repertoires were made available in a free public database intended to serve as a resource for research on the immune response to SARS-CoV-2. The samples were drawn from two sources: the first 160 participants of the ongoing ImmuneRACE study, and 950 to 1,500 subjects contributed by 6 global collaborators. Deeply sampled blood TCRbeta repertoires from subjects exposed to, actively infected with, or recovered from COVID-19 were included in the dataset. HLA class I and class II types, where available, came from metadata supplied by the sample provider rather than from assay-based typing. The material from the prospective study consisted of cDNA or gDNA derived from T cells, B-cell-depleted T cells, or PBMCs. Results the study describes overall, beyond this receptor: Clinical and demographic metadata were provided uncurated, with the amount varying by source and participant.

The TCR sequence derives from a man aged 40-50 years with COVID-19, enrolled during active disease. The chain joins TRBV27 to TRBJ2-4; the D gene is not confidently resolved. Sequencing was done on a sample of peripheral blood. The DNA reads TGTGCCAGCAGTAGCCTCTATAGAGCAATTTCCAAAAACATTCAGTACTTC. Translated, this is CASSSLYRAISKNIQYF.